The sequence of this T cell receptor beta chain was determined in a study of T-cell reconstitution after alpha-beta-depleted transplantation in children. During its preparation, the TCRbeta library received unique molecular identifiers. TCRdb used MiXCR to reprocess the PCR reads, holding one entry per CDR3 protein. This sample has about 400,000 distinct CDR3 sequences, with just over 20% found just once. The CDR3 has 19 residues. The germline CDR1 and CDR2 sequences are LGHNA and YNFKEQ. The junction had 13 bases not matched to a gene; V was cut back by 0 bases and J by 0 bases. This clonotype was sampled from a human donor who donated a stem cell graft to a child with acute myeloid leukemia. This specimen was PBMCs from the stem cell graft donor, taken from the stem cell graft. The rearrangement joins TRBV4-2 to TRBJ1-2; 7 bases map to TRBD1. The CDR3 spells CASSQDWGTDDAPNYGYTF. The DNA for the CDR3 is TGTGCCAGCAGCCAAGATTGGGGGACAGACGACGCCCCTAACTATGGCTACACCTTC.